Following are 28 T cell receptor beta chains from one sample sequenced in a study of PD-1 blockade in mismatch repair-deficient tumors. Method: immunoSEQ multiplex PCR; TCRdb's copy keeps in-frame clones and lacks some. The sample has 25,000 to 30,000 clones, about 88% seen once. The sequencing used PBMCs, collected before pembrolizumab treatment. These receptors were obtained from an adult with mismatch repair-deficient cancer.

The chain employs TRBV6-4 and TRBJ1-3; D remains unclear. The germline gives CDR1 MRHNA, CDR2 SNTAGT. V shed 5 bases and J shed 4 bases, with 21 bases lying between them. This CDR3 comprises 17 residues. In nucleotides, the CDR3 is TGTGCCAGCAGTCCCCTGACACCTGAAGCTGTCGGAAACACCATATATTTT. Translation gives CASSPLTPEAVGNTIYF.

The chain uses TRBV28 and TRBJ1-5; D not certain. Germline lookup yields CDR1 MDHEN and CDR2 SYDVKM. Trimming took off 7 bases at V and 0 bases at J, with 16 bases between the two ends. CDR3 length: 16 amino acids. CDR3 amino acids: CASTRSGFDSNQPQHF. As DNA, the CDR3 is TGTGCCAGCACTCGGTCAGGTTTTGATAGCAATCAGCCCCAGCATTTT.

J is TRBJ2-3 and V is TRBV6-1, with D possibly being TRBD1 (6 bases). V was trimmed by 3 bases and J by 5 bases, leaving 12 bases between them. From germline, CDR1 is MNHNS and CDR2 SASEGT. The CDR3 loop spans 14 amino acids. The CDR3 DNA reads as TGTGCCAGCAGTGATTGGGGGCAGAGAGATACGCAGTATTTT. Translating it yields CASSDWGQRDTQYF.

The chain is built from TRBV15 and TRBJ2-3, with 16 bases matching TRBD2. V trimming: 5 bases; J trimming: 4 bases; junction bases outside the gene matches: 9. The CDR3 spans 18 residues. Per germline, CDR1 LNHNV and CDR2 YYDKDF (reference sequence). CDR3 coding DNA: TGTGCCACCAGCCTCGACAGGGGACTAGCGGGAGGGCCAGATACGCAGTATTTT. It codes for CATSLDRGLAGGPDTQYF.

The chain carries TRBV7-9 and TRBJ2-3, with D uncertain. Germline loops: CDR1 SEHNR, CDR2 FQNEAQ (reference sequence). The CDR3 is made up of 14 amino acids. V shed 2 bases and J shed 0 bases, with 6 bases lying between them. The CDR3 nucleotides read TGTGCCAGCAGCTTAAGCCGTAGCACAGATACGCAGTATTTT. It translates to CASSLSRSTDTQYF.

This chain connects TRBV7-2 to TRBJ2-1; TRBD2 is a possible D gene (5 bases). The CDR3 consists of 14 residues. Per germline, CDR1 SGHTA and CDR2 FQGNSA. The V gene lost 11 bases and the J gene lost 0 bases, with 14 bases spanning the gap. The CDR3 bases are TGTGCCGCGCAGGCGGGTAGCTCCTACAATGAGCAGTTCTTC. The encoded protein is CAAQAGSSYNEQFF.

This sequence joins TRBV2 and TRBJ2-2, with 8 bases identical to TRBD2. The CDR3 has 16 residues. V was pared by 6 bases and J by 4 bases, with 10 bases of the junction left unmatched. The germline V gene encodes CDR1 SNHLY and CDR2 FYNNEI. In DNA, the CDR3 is TGTGCCAGCAGCCAACAGCGGGAGTTCGGCACCGGGGAGCTGTTTTTT. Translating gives CASSQQREFGTGELFF.

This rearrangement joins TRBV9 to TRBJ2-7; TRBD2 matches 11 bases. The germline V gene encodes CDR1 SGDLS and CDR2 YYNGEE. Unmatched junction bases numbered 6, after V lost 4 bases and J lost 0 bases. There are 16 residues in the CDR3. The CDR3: CASSPGTSGSSYEQYF. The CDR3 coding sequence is TGTGCCAGCAGCCCGGGGACTAGCGGAAGCTCCTACGAGCAGTACTTC.

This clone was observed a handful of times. CDR3 sequence (DNA): TGTGCCAGCAGCCCCGGGATGTCGAACACTGAAGCTTTCTTT. Translating it yields CASSPGMSNTEAFF. The chain is built from TRBV7-3 and TRBJ1-1; D uncertain. This CDR3 region has 14 residues. CDR1 is SGHTA, CDR2 FQGTGA, per germline. V was trimmed by 5 bases and J by 1 base, leaving 11 bases between them.

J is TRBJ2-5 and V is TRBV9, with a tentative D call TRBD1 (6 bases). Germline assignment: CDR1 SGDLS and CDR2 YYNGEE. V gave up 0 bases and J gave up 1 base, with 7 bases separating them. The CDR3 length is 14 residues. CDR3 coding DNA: TGTGCCAGCAGCGTAGGAGGGGGCCAAGAGACCCAGTACTTC. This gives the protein CASSVGGGQETQYF.

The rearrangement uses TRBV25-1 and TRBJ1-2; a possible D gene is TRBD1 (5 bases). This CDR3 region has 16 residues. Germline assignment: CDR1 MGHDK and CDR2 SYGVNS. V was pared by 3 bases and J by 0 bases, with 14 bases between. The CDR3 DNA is TGTGCCAGCAGTGAGCCCGGGACTGAGTCTAACTATGGCTACACCTTC. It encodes CASSEPGTESNYGYTF.

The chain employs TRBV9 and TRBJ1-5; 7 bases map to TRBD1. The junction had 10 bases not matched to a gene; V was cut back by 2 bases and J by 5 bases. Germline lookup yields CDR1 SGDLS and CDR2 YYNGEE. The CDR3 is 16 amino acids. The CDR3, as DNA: TGTGCCAGCAGCGTGGGAGACAGGGTGGATTATCAGCCCCAGCATTTT. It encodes CASSVGDRVDYQPQHF.

CDR3 region: CASRSGTPNQPQHF. In DNA form, the CDR3 reads TGTGCCAGCAGGTCCGGGACACCAAATCAGCCCCAGCATTTT. The chain uses TRBV6-1 and TRBJ1-5, with D possibly TRBD1 on 6 matching bases. CDR3 length: 14 residues. Trimming removed 6 bases from V and 4 bases from J, with 13 bases in between. CDR1 is MNHNS, CDR2 SASEGT, per germline.

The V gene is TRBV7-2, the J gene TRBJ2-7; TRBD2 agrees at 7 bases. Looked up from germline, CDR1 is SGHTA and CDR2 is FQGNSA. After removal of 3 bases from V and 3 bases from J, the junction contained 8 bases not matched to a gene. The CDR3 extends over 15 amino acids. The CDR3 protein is CASSLSSGGRYEQYF. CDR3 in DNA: TGTGCCAGCAGCTTGTCTAGCGGAGGCCGCTACGAGCAGTACTTC.

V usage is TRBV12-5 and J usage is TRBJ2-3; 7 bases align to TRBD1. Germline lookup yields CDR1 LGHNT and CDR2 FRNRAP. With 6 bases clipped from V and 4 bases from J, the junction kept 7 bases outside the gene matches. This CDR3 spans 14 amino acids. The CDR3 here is CASGRGTVPDTQYF. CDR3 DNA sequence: TGTGCTAGTGGCCGAGGGACAGTCCCAGATACGCAGTATTTT.

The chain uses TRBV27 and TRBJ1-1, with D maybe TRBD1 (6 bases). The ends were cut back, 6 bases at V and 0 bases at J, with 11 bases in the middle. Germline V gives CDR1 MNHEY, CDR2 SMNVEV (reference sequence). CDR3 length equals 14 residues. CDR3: CASRDQGLNTEAFF. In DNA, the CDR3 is TGTGCCAGCAGAGATCAGGGGTTGAACACTGAAGCTTTCTTT.

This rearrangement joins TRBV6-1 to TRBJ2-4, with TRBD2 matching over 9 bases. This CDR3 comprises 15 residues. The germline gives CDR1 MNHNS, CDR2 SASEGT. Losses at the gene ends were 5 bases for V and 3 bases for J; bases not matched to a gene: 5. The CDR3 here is CASSFSGSGKNIQYF. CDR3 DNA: TGTGCCAGCAGTTTTAGCGGGAGCGGCAAAAACATTCAGTACTTC.

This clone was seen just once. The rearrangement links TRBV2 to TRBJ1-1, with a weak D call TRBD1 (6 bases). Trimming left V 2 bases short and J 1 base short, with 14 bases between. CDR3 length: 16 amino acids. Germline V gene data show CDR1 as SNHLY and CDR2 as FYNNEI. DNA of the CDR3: TGTGCCAGCAGTGAAACTAGGTTCAGGGGGAACACTGAAGCTTTCTTT. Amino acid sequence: CASSETRFRGNTEAFF.

In DNA form, the CDR3 reads TGTGCCAGCAGCCCTTGGGCTAGCGGTATTTGGGCCTACAATGAGCAGTTCTTC. Protein sequence: CASSPWASGIWAYNEQFF. The chain carries TRBV7-2 and TRBJ2-1; TRBD2 agrees at 7 bases. V lost 5 bases to trimming and J lost 2 bases; unmatched junction nucleotides: 15. The CDR3 loop spans 18 amino acids. The germline CDR1 and CDR2 sequences are SGHTA and FQGNSA.

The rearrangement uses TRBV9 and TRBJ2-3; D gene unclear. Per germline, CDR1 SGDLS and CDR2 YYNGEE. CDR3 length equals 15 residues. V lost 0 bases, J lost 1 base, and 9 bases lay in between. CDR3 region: CASSVASQRTDTQYF. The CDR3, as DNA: TGTGCCAGCAGCGTAGCTAGTCAACGCACAGATACGCAGTATTTT.

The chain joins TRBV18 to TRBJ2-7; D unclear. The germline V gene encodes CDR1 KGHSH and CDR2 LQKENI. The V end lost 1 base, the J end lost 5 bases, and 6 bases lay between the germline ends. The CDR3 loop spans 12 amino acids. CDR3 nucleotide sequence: TGTGCCAGCTCACCACGAGGCGACGAGCAGTACTTC. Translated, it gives CASSPRGDEQYF.

CDR3 DNA sequence: TGTGCCAGCAGCGTGGGCGGGAAAGACACCGGGGAGCTGTTTTTT. It codes for CASSVGGKDTGELFF. This chain joins TRBV6-6 and TRBJ2-2, with a possible D match to TRBD2 (6 bases). CDR1 is MNHNY, CDR2 SVGAGI, per germline (reference sequence). V shed 6 bases and J shed 3 bases, with 14 bases lying between them. This CDR3 comprises 15 residues.

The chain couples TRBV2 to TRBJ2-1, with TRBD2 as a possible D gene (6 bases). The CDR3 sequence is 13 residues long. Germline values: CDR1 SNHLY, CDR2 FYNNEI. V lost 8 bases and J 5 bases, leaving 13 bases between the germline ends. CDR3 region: CASVLALNNEQFF. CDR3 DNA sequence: TGTGCCAGCGTTCTAGCGTTGAACAATGAGCAGTTCTTC.

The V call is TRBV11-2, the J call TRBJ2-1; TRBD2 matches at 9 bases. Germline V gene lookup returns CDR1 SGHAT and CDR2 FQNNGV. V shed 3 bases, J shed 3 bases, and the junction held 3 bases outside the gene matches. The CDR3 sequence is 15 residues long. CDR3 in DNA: TGTGCCAGCAGCTTTTCTAGCGGGAACTACAATGAGCAGTTCTTC. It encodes CASSFSSGNYNEQFF.

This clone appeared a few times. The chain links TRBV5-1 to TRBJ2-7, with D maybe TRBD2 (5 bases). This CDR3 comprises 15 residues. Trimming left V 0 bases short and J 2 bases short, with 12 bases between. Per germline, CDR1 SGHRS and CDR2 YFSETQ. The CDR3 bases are TGCGCCAGCAGCTTGGCCCTCTACGGGACCTACGAGCAGTACTTC. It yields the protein CASSLALYGTYEQYF.

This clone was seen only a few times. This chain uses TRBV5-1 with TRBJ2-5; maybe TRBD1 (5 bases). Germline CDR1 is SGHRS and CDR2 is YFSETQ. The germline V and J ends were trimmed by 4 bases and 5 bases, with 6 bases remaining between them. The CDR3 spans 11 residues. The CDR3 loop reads CASSKGETQYF. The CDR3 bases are TGCGCCAGCAGCAAGGGGGAGACCCAGTACTTC.

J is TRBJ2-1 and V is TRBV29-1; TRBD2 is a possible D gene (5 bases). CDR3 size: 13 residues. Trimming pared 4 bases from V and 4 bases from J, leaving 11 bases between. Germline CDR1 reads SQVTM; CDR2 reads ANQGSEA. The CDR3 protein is CSVGASLYNEQFF. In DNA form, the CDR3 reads TGCAGCGTTGGAGCTAGCCTATACAATGAGCAGTTCTTC.

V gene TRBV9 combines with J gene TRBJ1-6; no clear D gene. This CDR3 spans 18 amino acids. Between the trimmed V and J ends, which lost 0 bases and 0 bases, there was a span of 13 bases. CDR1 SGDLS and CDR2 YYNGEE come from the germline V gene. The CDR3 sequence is CASSVGSPWSSYNSPLHF. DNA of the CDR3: TGTGCCAGCAGCGTAGGGTCCCCGTGGAGCTCCTATAATTCACCCCTCCACTTT.